The 20 T cell receptor beta chains listed next were all sequenced from one sample in a study of vaccination effects on CD4 cells after COVID-19. No antigens are known for them. Sequencing was performed with immunoSEQ multiplex PCR; in TCRdb, only in-frame clones are kept and a portion is missing. This sample has around 40,000 clones, with approximately 67% found just once. After less than 11 days in culture, the CD4+ T cells were isolated. Sequenced material: CD4+ T cells from PBMCs cultured without peptide, taken before COVID-19 vaccination. The receptor set was obtained from a human donor who received a COVID-19 vaccine.

This chain connects TRBV29-1 to TRBJ2-6; 7 nucleotides line up with TRBD1. Per germline, CDR1 SQVTM and CDR2 ANQGSEA. The CDR3 covers 17 residues. V dropped 4 bases and J dropped 0; count of bases not matched to a gene: 9. DNA of the CDR3: TGCAGCGTTGCCGGGGACAGCCATCACTCTGGGGCCAACGTCCTGACTTTC. Encoded protein: CSVAGDSHHSGANVLTF.

This clone was seen only a few times. The chain couples TRBV2 to TRBJ2-6; TRBD2 might be the D (5 bases). Germline values: CDR1 SNHLY, CDR2 FYNNEI. Deletions cut 7 bases from V and 0 bases from J, with 10 bases between. The CDR3 covers 15 residues. The CDR3 is CASKYTSSGANVLTF. DNA for the CDR3: TGTGCCAGCAAATACACTAGCTCTGGGGCCAACGTCCTGACTTTC. Full variable domain (missing parts from reference TRBV2 and TRBJ2-6): EPEVTQTPSHQVTQMGQEVILRCVPISNHLYFYWYRQILGQKVEFLVSFYNNEISEKSEIFDDQFSVERPDGSNFTLKIRSTKLEDSAMYFCASKYTSSGANVLTFGAGSRLTVL.

V and J are TRBV2 and TRBJ2-2, with 8 positions matching TRBD2. The V gene end was trimmed by 7 bases and the J gene end by 5 bases; junction bases not matched to a gene: 9. CDR3 length: 15 amino acids. The V gene's germline CDR1 is SNHLY and CDR2 FYNNEI. In DNA, the CDR3 is TGTGCCAGCAATGGCCCTTTAGCGGGGACCGGGGAGCTGTTTTTT. This translates into CASNGPLAGTGELFF.

The chain uses TRBV19 and TRBJ2-7, with 16 bases lining up with TRBD2. CDR3 length: 19 residues. Germline CDR1 is LNHDA and CDR2 is SQIVND (reference sequence). V lost 9 bases to trimming and J lost 0 bases; unmatched junction nucleotides: 14. The CDR3 region has the DNA TGTGCCAGCCCCGAAGGGGGACTAGCGGGAGGGTTTTGCTCCTACGAGCAGTACTTC. Translation gives CASPEGGLAGGFCSYEQYF.

Here the CDR3 reads CASSPGTGDTGELFF. The CDR3, as DNA: TGTGCCAGCAGCCCAGGGACAGGGGATACCGGGGAGCTGTTTTTT. The chain uses TRBV27 and TRBJ2-2; 10 bases are a match to TRBD1. V lost 6 bases and J lost 5; bases outside the gene matches: 6. CDR1 and CDR2 from the germline V gene are MNHEY and SMNVEV (reference sequence). CDR3 length equals 15 residues.

The V and J genes are TRBV24-1 and TRBJ2-7; D uncertain. This CDR3 contains 11 residues. The germline CDR1 and CDR2 sequences are KGHDR and SFDVKD. Trimming took 1 base from V and 3 from J, leaving 0 bases between them. This CDR3 is CATSDFYEQYF. The CDR3, as DNA: TGTGCCACCAGTGATTTCTACGAGCAGTACTTC.

This clone was detected only once. V usage is TRBV10-3 and J usage is TRBJ1-4, with 8 bases fitting TRBD1. Germline V gene data show CDR1 as ENHRY and CDR2 as SYGVKD. This CDR3 spans 15 amino acids. The ends lost 10 bases at V and 2 bases at J; junction bases unmatched: 9. In DNA, the CDR3 is TGTGCCAAGACAGGGGCCTCAGTTACTAATGAAAAACTGTTTTTT. This gives the protein CAKTGASVTNEKLFF.

In its sample, this clone was seen a few times. The gene calls are TRBV6-6 and TRBJ1-3, with TRBD1 matching 11 bases. This CDR3 has 16 residues. Germline V gene lookup returns CDR1 MNHNY and CDR2 SVGAGI (reference sequence). V lost 2 bases to trimming and J lost 4 bases; unmatched junction nucleotides: 4. The CDR3 DNA reads TGTGCCAGCAGTTACGGACAGGGGGCGTGGGGAAACACCATATATTTT. Protein: CASSYGQGAWGNTIYF.

The V call is TRBV25-1, the J call TRBJ1-1; D gene uncertain. Germline assignment: CDR1 MGHDK and CDR2 SYGVNS. CDR3 length equals 11 residues. V dropped 5 bases and J dropped 3 bases, with 4 bases sitting between them. The CDR3 reads CASSLYTEAFF. CDR3 sequence (DNA): TGTGCCAGCAGTTTGTACACTGAAGCTTTCTTT.

This clone was seen a single time. This sequence joins TRBV24-1 and TRBJ1-2, with 9 bases lining up with TRBD1. The CDR3 loop spans 15 amino acids. After removal of 5 bases from V and 3 bases from J, the junction contained 6 bases not matched to a gene. Germline V gene sequence: CDR1 KGHDR, CDR2 SFDVKD. For the CDR3, the DNA is TGTGCCACCAGTGTTTGGGACAGGGACCACTATGGCTACACCTTC. It translates to CATSVWDRDHYGYTF.

This clone came up a few times. The chain joins TRBV2 to TRBJ2-1, with 9 bases matching TRBD2. Germline V CDR1 and CDR2: SNHLY, FYNNEI. V shed 7 bases and J 7 bases; nucleotides not matched to a gene: 8. This CDR3 region has 14 residues. CDR3 loop: CASIWREGLNEQFF. The CDR3 DNA sequence: TGTGCCAGCATATGGCGGGAGGGCCTAAATGAGCAGTTCTTC.

V is TRBV6-2 or TRBV6-3 and J is TRBJ2-7; a possible D gene is TRBD2 (5 bases). This CDR3 contains 15 residues. The germline gives CDR1 MNHEY, CDR2 SVGEGT. Trimming cost V 2 bases and J 0 bases, with 11 bases left between them. CDR3 protein: CASSYGSGPSYEQYF. In DNA form, the CDR3 reads TGTGCCAGCAGTTACGGGAGCGGCCCCTCCTACGAGCAGTACTTC.

This clone has only a few counts. The chain couples TRBV7-2 to TRBJ1-5; D is ambiguous. This CDR3 region has 15 residues. With 1 base removed from V and 0 bases from J, the gap between germline ends came to 7 bases. Germline V gives CDR1 SGHTA, CDR2 FQGNSA. The DNA of the CDR3 is TGTGCCAGCAGCTTAGTTCCATATAGCAATCAGCCCCAGCATTTT. Encoded protein: CASSLVPYSNQPQHF. Full variable domain (missing parts from reference TRBV7-2 and TRBJ1-5): GAGVSQSPSNKVTEKGKDVELRCDPISGHTALYWYRQSLGQGLEFLIYFQGNSAPDKSGLPSDRFSAERTGGSVSTLTIQRTQQEDSAVYLCASSLVPYSNQPQHFGDGTRLSIL.

The gene calls are TRBV13 and TRBJ2-7; D is ambiguous. Trimming left V 2 bases short and J 4 bases short, with 12 bases between. The CDR3 spans 14 residues. From germline, CDR1 is PRHDT and CDR2 FYEKMQ (reference sequence). The CDR3 here is CASSLPGKSYEQYF. The CDR3 DNA follows: TGTGCCAGCAGCTTACCCGGCAAATCTTACGAGCAGTACTTC.

The CDR3 nucleotides are TGCGCCAGCAGTGAGTCGACAGGACCCTACGAGCAGTACTTC. Protein product: CASSESTGPYEQYF. The chain recombines TRBV10-1 with TRBJ2-7, with TRBD1 as a possible D gene (6 bases). Trimming left V 0 bases short and J 2 bases short, with 8 bases between. This CDR3 comprises 14 residues. The germline V gene encodes CDR1 WNHNN and CDR2 SYGVQD (reference sequence).

The chain combines TRBV15 with TRBJ2-1; the match to TRBD2 covers 7 bases. CDR1 and CDR2 from the germline V gene are LNHNV and YYDKDF (reference sequence). Trimming at V came to 5 bases and at J to 1 base, leaving 2 bases not matched to a gene. The CDR3 runs 14 residues. DNA for the CDR3: TGTGCCACCAGCTATAGCGGGTCCTACAATGAGCAGTTCTTC. Encoded protein: CATSYSGSYNEQFF. The whole variable domain, remainder taken from reference TRBV15 and TRBJ2-1, is DAMVIQNPRYQVTQFGKPVTLSCSQTLNHNVMYWYQQKSSQAPKLLFHYYDKDFNNEADTPDNFQSRRPNTSFCFLDIRSPGLGDTAMYLCATSYSGSYNEQFFGPGTRLTVL.

This clone was seen only a few times. V is TRBV13 and J is TRBJ2-5; 16 bases line up with TRBD2. Looked up from germline, CDR1 is PRHDT and CDR2 is FYEKMQ (reference sequence). J gave up 3 bases and V 3 bases, and 7 bases lay outside the gene matches. The CDR3 contains 18 residues. The DNA of the CDR3 is TGTGCCAGCAGCTTCTCTCCGGGACTAGCGGGGGGGGAAGAGACCCAGTACTTC. Amino acids: CASSFSPGLAGGEETQYF.

The chain has TRBV7-6 and TRBJ2-5; 7 bases match TRBD2. V lost 0 bases, J lost 4 bases, and 8 bases stayed unmatched. Looked up from germline, CDR1 is SGHVS and CDR2 is FNYEAQ. There are 16 residues in the CDR3. The CDR3 loop is CASSLAEGGFGETQYF. DNA of the CDR3: TGTGCCAGCAGCTTAGCGGAGGGAGGGTTTGGAGAGACCCAGTACTTC.

This clone was seen more than once but under ten times. The chain couples TRBV3-1 (or the pseudogene TRBV3-2) to TRBJ1-4, with D possibly matching TRBD1 (6 bases). The CDR3 is made up of 14 amino acids. Germline CDR1 reads LGHDT; CDR2 reads YNNKEL (reference sequence). V was cut by 4 bases and J by 5 bases, with 11 bases left in between. DNA of the CDR3: TGTGCCAGCAGCCCCCCAGGGGCGAATGAAAAACTGTTTTTT. It translates to CASSPPGANEKLFF.

V and J are TRBV7-2 and TRBJ2-5; TRBD2 matches 10 bases. V dropped 4 bases and J dropped 1; count of bases not matched to a gene: 3. CDR1 and CDR2 (germline): SGHTA, FQGNSA. CDR3 length: 15 residues. CDR3 nucleotide sequence: TGTGCCAGCAGCTCCTGGACTAGCGGCCAAGAGACCCAGTACTTC. Protein sequence: CASSSWTSGQETQYF.